This T cell receptor (beta chain) was found in a study of blood T cell repertoires in COVID-19. Study-wide background: PBMCs, B-cell-depleted T cells, or T cells provided the cDNA or gDNA that made up the material.

V was pared by 2 bases and J by 7 bases, with 8 bases between. There are 11 residues in the CDR3. Germline CDR1 reads GTSNPN; CDR2 reads SVGIG (reference sequence). TCRdb's copy holds only in-frame clones and misses some; the assay was immunoSEQ multiplex PCR. This table has about 410,000 clones, approximately 91% appearing once. The sequence was obtained from a woman in her forties with COVID-19, enrolled during active disease. V and J are TRBV30 and TRBJ1-1, with D maybe TRBD1 (5 bases). The sequencing sample was made of peripheral blood. The CDR3 sequence is CAWSRQHEAFF. The CDR3 bases are TGTGCCTGGAGTCGACAGCATGAAGCTTTCTTT. The whole variable domain, remainder taken from reference TRBV30 and TRBJ1-1, is SQTIHQWPATLVQPVGSPLSLECTVEGTSNPNLYWYRQAAGRGLQLLFYSVGIGQISSEVPQNLSASRPQDRQFILSSKKLLLSDSGFYLCAWSRQHEAFFGQGTRLTVV.